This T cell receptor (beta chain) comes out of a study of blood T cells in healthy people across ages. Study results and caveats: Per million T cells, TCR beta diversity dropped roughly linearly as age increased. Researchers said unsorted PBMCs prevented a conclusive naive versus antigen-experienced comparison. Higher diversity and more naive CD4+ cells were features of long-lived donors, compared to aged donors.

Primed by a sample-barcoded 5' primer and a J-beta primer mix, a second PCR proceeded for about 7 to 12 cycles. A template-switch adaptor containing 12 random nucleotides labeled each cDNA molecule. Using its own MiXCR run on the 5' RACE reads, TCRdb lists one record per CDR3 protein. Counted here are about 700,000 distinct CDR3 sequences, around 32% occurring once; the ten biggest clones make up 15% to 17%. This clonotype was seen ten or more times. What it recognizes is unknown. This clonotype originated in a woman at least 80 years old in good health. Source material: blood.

The CDR3 DNA follows: TGTGCCAGCAGCTTGAGGCGGAGGGCAACTAATGAAAAACTGTTTTTT. This translates into CASSLRRRATNEKLFF. The J gene is TRBJ1-4, the V gene TRBV5-6; unclear D gene. Germline assignment: CDR1 SGHDT and CDR2 YYEEEE. This CDR3 contains 16 residues. Trimming removed 1 base at V and 0 bases at J, with 10 bases between.